This TCR beta chain was recovered during a study of blood T cell repertoires in COVID-19. Looking at the study overall: T cells, B-cell-depleted T cells, or PBMCs supplied cDNA or gDNA.

Original data processing: Reference gene primer amplification yielded estimated nucleated cell counts. Assay used: immunoSEQ multiplex PCR; TCRdb lists only in-frame clones, some missing. V and J calls and clone size are given by that table; D and trimming were obtained from the DNA. In the table there are fewer than 200,000 clones, roughly 79% of which are singletons. Patients in Seattle were enrolled during active infection, then followed longitudinally. This clonotype was sampled from a middle-aged woman with COVID-19, enrolled during active disease. Sequenced: peripheral blood.

The CDR3 is CASSQLRQKPKDEQYF. Written as DNA, the CDR3 is TGCGCCAGCAGCCAGTTAAGACAGAAACCTAAAGACGAGCAGTACTTC. V is TRBV4-1 and J is TRBJ2-7; a weak D match, TRBD1 (5 bases). The V and J ends lost 3 bases and 5 bases respectively, with 20 bases between them. This CDR3 comprises 16 residues. Germline CDR1 reads MGHRA; CDR2 reads YSYEKL.